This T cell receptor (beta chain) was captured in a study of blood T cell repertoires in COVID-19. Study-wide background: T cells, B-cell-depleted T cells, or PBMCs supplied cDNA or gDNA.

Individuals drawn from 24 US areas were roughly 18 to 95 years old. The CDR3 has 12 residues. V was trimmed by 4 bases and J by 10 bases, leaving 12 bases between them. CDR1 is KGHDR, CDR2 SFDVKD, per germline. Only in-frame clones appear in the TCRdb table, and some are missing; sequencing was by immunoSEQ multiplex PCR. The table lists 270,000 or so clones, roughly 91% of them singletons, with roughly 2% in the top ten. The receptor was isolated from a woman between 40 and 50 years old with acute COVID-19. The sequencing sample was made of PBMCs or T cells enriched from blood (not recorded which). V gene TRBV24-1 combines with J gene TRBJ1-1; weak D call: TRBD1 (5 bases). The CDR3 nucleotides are TGTGCCACCAGTGAAAGTGGGGCGTTAGCTTTCTTT. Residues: CATSESGALAFF.